The 11 T cell receptor beta chains reported below all come from one sample, sequenced in a study of cytomegalovirus exposure and HLA in healthy donors. Vbeta (60) and Jbeta (13) primers were used in the PCR. Generated by immunoSEQ multiplex PCR, the TCRdb table keeps only in-frame clones and is missing some. The sample lists roughly 120,000 clones; more than 70% were seen once. The sequencing sample was made of PBMCs. Receptors were obtained from a man aged 50 to 60 in good health and CMV-seropositive.

This clone appeared once. The gene calls are TRBV5-1 and TRBJ2-1; 16 positions match TRBD2. Germline CDR1 is SGHRS and CDR2 is YFSETQ. CDR3 length: 17 residues. Trimming at V came to 4 bases and at J to 6 bases, leaving 7 bases not matched to a gene. The CDR3 DNA sequence: TGCGCCAGCAGCCTGACCGGGACTAGCGGGGGGGCCAATGAGCAGTTCTTC. As protein: CASSLTGTSGGANEQFF.

J is TRBJ1-1 and V is TRBV7-2; no reliable D call. Germline V CDR1 and CDR2: SGHTA, FQGNSA. CDR3 length equals 12 residues. With 7 bases removed from V and 5 bases from J, the gap between germline ends came to 11 bases. The CDR3 DNA follows: TGTGCCAGCACCTTTTACGGGACTGAAGCTTTCTTT. This sequence encodes CASTFYGTEAFF.

The chain has TRBV5-1 and TRBJ2-7; 7 bases fit TRBD1. CDR1 and CDR2 (germline): SGHRS, YFSETQ. The CDR3 sequence is 13 residues long. Losses at the gene ends were 4 bases for V and 7 bases for J; bases not matched to a gene: 8. The CDR3 spells CASSPTTGPEQYF. As DNA, the CDR3 is TGCGCCAGCAGCCCCACGACAGGGCCGGAGCAGTACTTC. The entire variable domain, with the rest obtained from reference TRBV5-1 and TRBJ2-7, is as follows: KAGVTQTPRYLIKTRGQQVTLSCSPISGHRSVSWYQQTPGQGLQFLFEYFSETQRNKGNFPGRFSGRQFSNSRSEMNVSTLELGDSALYLCASSPTTGPEQYFGPGTRLTVT.

This clone occurred once. The chain recombines TRBV6-6 with TRBJ2-7, with D maybe TRBD2 (5 bases). The CDR3 covers 14 residues. Germline values: CDR1 MNHNY, CDR2 SVGAGI (reference sequence). V shed 3 bases and J shed 5 bases, with 14 bases lying between them. CDR3 sequence (DNA): TGTGCCAGCAGTTATATCGGACTCGCGGACGAGCAGTACTTC. Amino acids: CASSYIGLADEQYF.

This clone was recorded a few times. This rearrangement joins TRBV18 to TRBJ1-1, with D possibly TRBD1 on 5 matching bases. Germline-derived CDR1 and CDR2 are KGHSH and LQKENI. V was pared by 3 bases and J by 7 bases, with 18 bases between. The CDR3 covers 15 residues. As DNA, the CDR3 is TGTGCCAGCTCACCCACGGGGAGGGGCGGCGGTGAAGCTTTCTTT. Protein: CASSPTGRGGGEAFF.

This chain joins TRBV28 and TRBJ1-2; TRBD1 aligns across 7 bases. Germline CDR1 reads MDHEN; CDR2 reads SYDVKM. Losses at the gene ends were 6 bases for V and 3 bases for J; bases not matched to a gene: 7. The CDR3 consists of 14 residues. CDR3 loop: CASRAGTAHYGYTF. CDR3 coding DNA: TGTGCCAGCAGGGCGGGGACAGCTCACTATGGCTACACCTTC.

This clone appeared a single time. The V gene is TRBV5-1, the J gene TRBJ1-2, with a possible D match to TRBD1 (5 bases). Germline V gene data show CDR1 as SGHRS and CDR2 as YFSETQ. The CDR3 extends over 16 amino acids. Trimming took off 0 bases at V and 2 bases at J, with 14 bases between the two ends. CDR3 region: CASSLAGGERNYGYTF. Here the CDR3 DNA reads TGCGCCAGCAGCTTGGCTGGAGGGGAGAGGAACTATGGCTACACCTTC.

V is TRBV5-6 and J is TRBJ2-1; possible D gene TRBD2, 6 bases. V shed 0 bases and J shed 0 bases, with 13 bases lying between them. The germline CDR1 and CDR2 sequences are SGHDT and YYEEEE. This CDR3 is 17 amino acids long. DNA of the CDR3: TGTGCCAGCAGCTTGGAGTGGACTATCTACTCCTACAATGAGCAGTTCTTC. Amino acids: CASSLEWTIYSYNEQFF.

CDR3 DNA: TGTGCCAGCAGTCCGGACTTGAACACTGAAGCTTTCTTT. Its translation: CASSPDLNTEAFF. The J gene is TRBJ1-1, the V gene TRBV27; D is unresolved. CDR3 length: 13 amino acids. The germline V and J ends were trimmed by 5 bases and 0 bases, with 7 bases remaining between them. From germline, CDR1 is MNHEY and CDR2 SMNVEV (reference sequence).

This clone was seen only a few times. Other nucleotide sequences in the sample specify the same CDR3. J is TRBJ2-7 and V is TRBV5-1; 12 nucleotides align to TRBD2. This CDR3 is 14 amino acids long. Germline V gives CDR1 SGHRS, CDR2 YFSETQ. Germline trimming cut 4 bases from V and 4 bases from J; bases unmatched to any gene: 3. The CDR3 is CASSLTSGSYEQYF. The CDR3 nucleotides are TGCGCCAGCAGCCTGACTAGCGGGAGTTACGAGCAGTACTTC.

The V gene is TRBV28, the J gene TRBJ2-5; 8 nucleotides match TRBD1. The last part of the DNA fits TRBJ2-7 better; the J call may be wrong. From germline, CDR1 is MDHEN and CDR2 SYDVKM. The CDR3 covers 13 residues. This CDR3 reads CASSLTGAYEQYF. The CDR3 DNA sequence: TGTGCCAGCAGTTTGACAGGGGCCTACGAGCAGTACTTC.